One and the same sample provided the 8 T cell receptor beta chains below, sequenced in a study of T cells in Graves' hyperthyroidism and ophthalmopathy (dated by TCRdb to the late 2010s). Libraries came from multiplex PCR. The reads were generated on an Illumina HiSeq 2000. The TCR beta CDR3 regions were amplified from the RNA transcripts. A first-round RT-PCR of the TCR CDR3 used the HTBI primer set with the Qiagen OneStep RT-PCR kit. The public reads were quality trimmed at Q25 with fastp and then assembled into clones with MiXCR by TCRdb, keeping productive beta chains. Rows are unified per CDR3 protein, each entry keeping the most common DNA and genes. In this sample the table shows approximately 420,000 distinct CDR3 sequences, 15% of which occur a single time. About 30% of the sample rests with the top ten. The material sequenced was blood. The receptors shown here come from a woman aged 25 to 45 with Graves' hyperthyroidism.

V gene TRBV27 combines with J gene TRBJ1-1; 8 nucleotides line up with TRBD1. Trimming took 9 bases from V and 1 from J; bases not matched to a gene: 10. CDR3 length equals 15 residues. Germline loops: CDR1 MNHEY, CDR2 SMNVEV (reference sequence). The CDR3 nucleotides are TGTGCCAGTCGGAGGGACAGGATTGGGAACACTGAAGCTTTCTTT. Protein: CASRRDRIGNTEAFF.

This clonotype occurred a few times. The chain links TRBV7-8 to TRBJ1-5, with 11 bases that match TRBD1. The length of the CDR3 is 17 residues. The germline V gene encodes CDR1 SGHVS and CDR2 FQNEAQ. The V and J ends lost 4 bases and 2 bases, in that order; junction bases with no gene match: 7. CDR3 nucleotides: TGTGCCAGCAGCTCTAGAACGGGACAGGGGGGCAATCAGCCCCAGCATTTT. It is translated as CASSSRTGQGGNQPQHF. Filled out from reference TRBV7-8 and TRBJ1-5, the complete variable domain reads GAGVSQSPRYKVAKRGQDVALRCDPISGHVSLFWYQQALGQGPEFLTYFQNEAQLDKSGLPSDRFFAERPEGSVSTLKIQRTQQEDSAVYLCASSSRTGQGGNQPQHFGDGTRLSIL.

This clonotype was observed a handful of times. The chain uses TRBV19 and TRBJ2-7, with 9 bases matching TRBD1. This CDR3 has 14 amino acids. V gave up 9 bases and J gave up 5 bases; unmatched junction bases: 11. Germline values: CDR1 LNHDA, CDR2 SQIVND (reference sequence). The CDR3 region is CASRRRDRDDEQYF. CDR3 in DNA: TGTGCCAGCCGTCGCCGGGACAGGGACGACGAGCAGTACTTC.

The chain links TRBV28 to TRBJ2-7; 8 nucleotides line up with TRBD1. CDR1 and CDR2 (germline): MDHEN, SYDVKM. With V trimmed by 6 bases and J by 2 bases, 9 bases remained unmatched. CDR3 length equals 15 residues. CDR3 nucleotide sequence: TGTGCCAGCAGAGACTCGGGACAGGTTACCTACGAGCAGTACTTC. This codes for CASRDSGQVTYEQYF.

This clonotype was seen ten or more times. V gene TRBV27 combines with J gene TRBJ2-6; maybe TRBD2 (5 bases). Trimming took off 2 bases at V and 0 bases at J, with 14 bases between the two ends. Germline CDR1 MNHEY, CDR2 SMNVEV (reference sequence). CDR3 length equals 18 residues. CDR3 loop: CASSLGGWRSSGANVLTF. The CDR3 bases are TGTGCCAGCAGTTTAGGAGGTTGGAGGAGCTCTGGGGCCAACGTCCTGACTTTC.

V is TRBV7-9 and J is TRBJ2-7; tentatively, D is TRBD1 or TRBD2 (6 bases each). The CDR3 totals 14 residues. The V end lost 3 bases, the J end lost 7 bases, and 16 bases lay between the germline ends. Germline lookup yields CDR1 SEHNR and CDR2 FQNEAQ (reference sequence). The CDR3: CASSFEGGPREQYF. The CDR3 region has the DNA TGTGCCAGCAGCTTCGAGGGGGGCCCCCGTGAGCAGTACTTC.

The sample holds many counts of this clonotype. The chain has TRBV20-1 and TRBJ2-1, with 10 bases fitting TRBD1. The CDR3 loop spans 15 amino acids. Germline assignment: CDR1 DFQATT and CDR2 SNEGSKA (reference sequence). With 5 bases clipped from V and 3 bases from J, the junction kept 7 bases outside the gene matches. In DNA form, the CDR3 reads TGCAGTGCTCTCGGGGACAGGGGTTTCTACAATGAGCAGTTCTTC. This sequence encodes CSALGDRGFYNEQFF.

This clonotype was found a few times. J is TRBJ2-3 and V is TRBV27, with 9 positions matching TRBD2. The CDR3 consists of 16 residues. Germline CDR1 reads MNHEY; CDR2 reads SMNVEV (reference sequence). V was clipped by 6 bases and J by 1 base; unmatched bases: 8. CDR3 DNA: TGTGCCAGCAGCCTAGCGGGGCGGATGGGCACAGATACGCAGTATTTT. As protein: CASSLAGRMGTDTQYF.